One and the same sample provided the 13 T cell receptor beta chains below, sequenced in a study of blood T cell repertoires in COVID-19. This table comes from immunoSEQ multiplex PCR, and its TCRdb copy is limited to in-frame clones, with some not included. The sample consists of around 130,000 clones, roughly nine tenths of them appearing once. Material: peripheral blood. The origin of the receptors is a man in his 70s with active or convalescent COVID-19.

This clone was detected a few times. The chain joins TRBV5-4 to TRBJ2-1; 10 bases line up with TRBD1. V was pared by 8 bases and J by 6 bases, with 8 bases of the junction left unmatched. Looked up from germline, CDR1 is SGHNT and CDR2 is YYREEE (reference sequence). The CDR3 consists of 14 residues. The CDR3 sequence: CASKAGQGLNEQFF. CDR3 nucleotides: TGTGCCAGTAAAGCGGGACAGGGGCTCAATGAGCAGTTCTTC.

The CDR3 DNA reads as TGTGCCAGTACCCCGCCGGATGGGCGCTATTACTCTGGAAACACCATATATTTT. As protein: CASTPPDGRYYSGNTIYF. This chain uses TRBV19 with TRBJ1-3, with D uncertain. CDR3 length: 18 residues. The V end lost 7 bases, the J end lost 0 bases, and 22 bases lay between the germline ends. Germline V gives CDR1 LNHDA, CDR2 SQIVND (reference sequence). Based on the CDR3 plus reference TRBV19 and TRBJ1-3, the full variable domain is DGGITQSPKYLFRKEGQNVTLSCEQNLNHDAMYWYRQDPGQGLRLIYYSQIVNDFQKGDIAEGYSVSREKKESFPLTVTSAQKNPTAFYLCASTPPDGRYYSGNTIYFGEGSWLTVV.

This clone was seen a single time. V gene TRBV6-4 combines with J gene TRBJ2-3; TRBD2 aligns across 12 bases. CDR1 and CDR2 (germline): MRHNA, SNTAGT. The CDR3 runs 16 residues. V gave up 3 bases and J gave up 2 bases; unmatched junction bases: 3. The DNA for the CDR3 is TGTGCCAGCAGTGAACTAGCGGGAGGCTTCACAGATACGCAGTATTTT. Encoded protein: CASSELAGGFTDTQYF.

The chain carries TRBV18 and TRBJ2-1; 11 bases match TRBD2. V lost 6 bases, J lost 6 bases, and 7 bases stayed unmatched. The CDR3 loop spans 15 amino acids. Germline V gives CDR1 KGHSH, CDR2 LQKENI. The CDR3 sequence: CASSPGLAAPNEQFF. CDR3 bases: TGTGCCAGCTCCCCGGGACTAGCGGCTCCCAATGAGCAGTTCTTC.

This chain connects TRBV5-6 to TRBJ2-5; a weak D match, TRBD2 (6 bases). Germline values: CDR1 SGHDT, CDR2 YYEEEE. Trimming removed 0 bases from V and 2 bases from J, with 11 bases in between. CDR3 size: 15 residues. CDR3 protein: CASSLGPGVQETQYF. In DNA, the CDR3 is TGTGCCAGCAGCTTGGGACCGGGAGTACAAGAGACCCAGTACTTC.

This chain joins TRBV6-5 and TRBJ2-2; no definite D call. Germline-derived CDR1 and CDR2 are MNHEY and SVGAGI. The CDR3 extends over 15 amino acids. Trimming took off 2 bases at V and 1 base at J, with 8 bases between the two ends. The CDR3 sequence is CASSYDPGNTGELFF. CDR3 sequence (DNA): TGTGCCAGCAGTTACGACCCAGGGAACACCGGGGAGCTGTTTTTT.

The chain couples TRBV6-5 to TRBJ2-7; D not resolved. Germline CDR1 reads MNHEY; CDR2 reads SVGAGI. The CDR3 has 13 amino acids. V shed 8 bases and J shed 5 bases, with 16 bases lying between them. DNA of the CDR3: TGTGCCAGCCACTCTACTGCAGGCCACGAGCAGTACTTC. This translates into CASHSTAGHEQYF.

The chain employs TRBV4-1 and TRBJ1-2; perhaps TRBD1 as D (6 bases). With 4 bases removed from V and 4 bases from J, the gap between germline ends came to 13 bases. This CDR3 has 14 amino acids. The germline gives CDR1 MGHRA, CDR2 YSYEKL. CDR3: CASSPPGTFYGYTF. For the CDR3, the DNA is TGCGCCAGCAGCCCCCCAGGGACATTCTATGGCTACACCTTC.

This clone came up a few times. This rearrangement joins TRBV5-5 to TRBJ1-5; D not resolved. CDR1 is SGHKS and CDR2 is YYEKEE in the germline V gene (reference sequence). The CDR3 length is 14 residues. Trimming left V 0 bases short and J 0 bases short, with 4 bases between. The CDR3 spells CASSLEPSNQPQHF. CDR3 DNA: TGTGCCAGCAGCTTGGAGCCTAGCAATCAGCCCCAGCATTTT.

The chain is built from TRBV6-2 or TRBV6-3 and TRBJ2-5; 8 nucleotides match TRBD2. This CDR3 is built from 13 residues. Germline CDR1 MNHEY, CDR2 SVGEGT. Germline trimming cut 6 bases from V and 5 bases from J; bases unmatched to any gene: 5. This CDR3 reads CASSGGRRETQYF. The CDR3 DNA sequence: TGTGCCAGCAGCGGCGGGAGGAGGGAGACCCAGTACTTC.

V usage is TRBV19 and J usage is TRBJ1-3; D is unclear. The CDR3 runs to 16 residues. Per the germline V gene, CDR1 is LNHDA and CDR2 is SQIVND (reference sequence). The V gene lost 6 bases and the J gene lost 2 bases, with 17 bases spanning the gap. The CDR3: CASSRPNRVPGNTIYF. CDR3 sequence (DNA): TGTGCCAGTAGCCGCCCGAATCGGGTTCCTGGAAACACCATATATTTT. The full variable domain, with the rest looked up from reference TRBV19 and TRBJ1-3, is DGGITQSPKYLFRKEGQNVTLSCEQNLNHDAMYWYRQDPGQGLRLIYYSQIVNDFQKGDIAEGYSVSREKKESFPLTVTSAQKNPTAFYLCASSRPNRVPGNTIYFGEGSWLTVV.

V is TRBV5-8 and J is TRBJ1-2, with TRBD1 as a possible D gene (5 bases). Trimming left V 4 bases short and J 1 base short, with 20 bases between. The CDR3 loop spans 17 amino acids. CDR1 is SGHTS, CDR2 YDEGEE, per germline. In nucleotides, the CDR3 is TGTGCCAGCAGCACGGTGGCAGGGCCCACCGTTAACTATGGCTACACCTTC. The encoded protein is CASSTVAGPTVNYGYTF.

This clone is a singleton in its sample. The CDR3 is CASSLGQYNQPQHF. The CDR3 DNA is TGTGCCAGCAGCTTGGGACAGTACAATCAGCCCCAGCATTTT. The chain recombines TRBV28 with TRBJ1-5; 7 nucleotides align to TRBD1. This CDR3 comprises 14 residues. Germline-derived CDR1 and CDR2 are MDHEN and SYDVKM. V lost 6 bases and J lost 3; bases outside the gene matches: 5.